One and the same sample provided the 18 T cell receptor beta chains below, sequenced in a study of technical replicates of blood from a few donors. Profiled with immunoSEQ multiplex PCR; TCRdb holds only in-frame clones, not every one. The profile shows approximately 81,000 clones, under 97% of them singletons. The sequencing input was T cells isolated from PBMCs. The receptors shown here come from a human donor in good health.

The rearrangement links TRBV6-6 to TRBJ1-5, with TRBD1 matching over 9 bases. Trimming cost V 6 bases and J 7 bases; bases outside gene matches: 7. Germline loops: CDR1 MNHNY, CDR2 SVGAGI (reference sequence). The CDR3 covers 14 residues. CDR3 sequence (DNA): TGTGCCAGCAGAAGGGACAGGGAAGGCCAGCCCCAGCATTTT. It yields the protein CASRRDREGQPQHF.

V gene TRBV14 combines with J gene TRBJ2-1, with D unresolved. CDR3 length: 16 residues. V was shortened by 4 bases and J by 4 bases, with 17 bases between the two germline ends. CDR1 is SGHDN and CDR2 is FVKESK in the germline V gene. The CDR3 DNA follows: TGTGCCAGCAGCCCTCCGCGAGGCGGCGGTTACAATGAGCAGTTCTTC. This encodes CASSPPRGGGYNEQFF. Full variable domain (outside the CDR3, taken from reference TRBV14 and TRBJ2-1): EAGVTQFPSHSVIEKGQTVTLRCDPISGHDNLYWYRRVMGKEIKFLLHFVKESKQDESGMPNNRFLAERTGGTYSTLKVQPAELEDSGVYFCASSPPRGGGYNEQFFGPGTRLTVL.

This clone was counted once. This chain uses TRBV19 with TRBJ1-2; 7 nucleotides align to TRBD1. The CDR3 sequence is 14 residues long. The ends lost 6 bases at V and 2 bases at J; junction bases unmatched: 6. Germline V gene data show CDR1 as LNHDA and CDR2 as SQIVND (reference sequence). The CDR3 is CASRGQLINYGYTF. As DNA, the CDR3 is TGTGCCAGTAGGGGACAGCTGATCAACTATGGCTACACCTTC.

This sequence joins TRBV10-3 and TRBJ2-7; the match to TRBD1 covers 7 bases. Germline lookup yields CDR1 ENHRY and CDR2 SYGVKD. J was trimmed by 3 bases and V by 4 bases; bases with no gene match: 0. The CDR3 is made up of 12 amino acids. CDR3 nucleotide sequence: TGTGCCATCAGTGGGGACAGCTACGAGCAGTACTTC. This gives the protein CAISGDSYEQYF.

The rearrangement joins TRBV4-1 to TRBJ2-7, with D unresolved. The ends were cut back, 1 base at V and 0 bases at J, with 10 bases in the middle. CDR1 and CDR2 (germline): MGHRA, YSYEKL. CDR3 length: 15 amino acids. CDR3 DNA sequence: TGCGCCAGCAGCCAAGCCAATAGCTACTCCTACGAGCAGTACTTC. It yields the protein CASSQANSYSYEQYF.

The CDR3, as DNA: TGCGCCAGCAGCTTGGATTCCGTGGAGGGAGAACCCGCTTTCTTT. As protein: CASSLDSVEGEPAFF. The V gene is TRBV5-1, the J gene TRBJ1-1; D not resolved. The length of the CDR3 is 15 residues. The germline CDR1 and CDR2 sequences are SGHRS and YFSETQ. V was cut by 0 bases and J by 11 bases, with 20 bases left in between.

V is TRBV6-6 and J is TRBJ2-2; 8 nucleotides align to TRBD1. This CDR3 contains 15 residues. Germline assignment: CDR1 MNHNY and CDR2 SVGAGI (reference sequence). The ends lost 6 bases at V and 5 bases at J; junction bases unmatched: 8. CDR3 bases: TGTGCCAGCAGGTGGACAGGGTCGTCTACCGGGGAGCTGTTTTTT. Protein product: CASRWTGSSTGELFF.

The rearrangement links TRBV27 to TRBJ2-7; 10 bases fit TRBD2. This CDR3 contains 15 residues. Trimming at V came to 3 bases and at J to 4 bases, leaving 6 bases not matched to a gene. The V gene's germline CDR1 is MNHEY and CDR2 SMNVEV (reference sequence). CDR3 DNA sequence: TGTGCCAGCAGTTTCCGTAGCGGGAGGATTTACGAGCAGTACTTC. Translating it yields CASSFRSGRIYEQYF.

The chain carries TRBV13 and TRBJ1-1, with 11 bases lining up with TRBD1. This CDR3 has 17 amino acids. V gave up 4 bases and J gave up 0 bases; unmatched junction bases: 7. CDR1 is PRHDT, CDR2 FYEKMQ, per germline (reference sequence). This chain's CDR3 is CASSSMDRGHMNTEAFF. CDR3 nucleotide sequence: TGTGCCAGCAGCTCAATGGACAGGGGGCACATGAACACTGAAGCTTTCTTT.

The rearrangement uses TRBV7-9 and TRBJ2-5, with D possibly being TRBD1 (5 bases). V lost 2 bases, J lost 2 bases, and 9 bases lay in between. CDR3 length equals 14 residues. The germline V gene has CDR1 SEHNR and CDR2 FQNEAQ (reference sequence). The CDR3 loop reads CASSLLTVQETQYF. CDR3 sequence (DNA): TGTGCCAGCAGCTTATTGACAGTACAAGAGACCCAGTACTTC. Combining the CDR3 with reference TRBV7-9 and TRBJ2-5 gives the whole variable domain DTGVSQNPRHKITKRGQNVTFRCDPISEHNRLYWYRQTLGQGPEFLTYFQNEAQLEKSRLLSDRFSAERPKGSFSTLEIQRTEQGDSAMYLCASSLLTVQETQYFGPGTRLLVL.

The sample holds one count of this clone. The V call is TRBV7-8, the J call TRBJ2-1; D remains unclear. V was shortened by 2 bases and J by 6 bases, with 8 bases between the two germline ends. Per the germline V gene, CDR1 is SGHVS and CDR2 is FQNEAQ. The length of the CDR3 is 13 residues. CDR3: CASSLSSGNEQFF. The CDR3 nucleotides are TGTGCCAGCAGCTTATCGTCCGGCAATGAGCAGTTCTTC.

In its sample, this clone was seen once. This chain links TRBV25-1 with TRBJ2-7; D may be TRBD2 (7 bases). The germline V and J ends were trimmed by 3 bases and 0 bases, with 12 bases remaining between them. The CDR3 runs to 15 residues. CDR1 and CDR2 (germline): MGHDK, SYGVNS. Written as DNA, the CDR3 is TGTGCCAGCAGTGACCCGGGGGGCCTCTCCTACGAGCAGTACTTC. Protein sequence: CASSDPGGLSYEQYF.

V gene TRBV18 combines with J gene TRBJ2-2; 10 nucleotides agree with TRBD1. Germline values: CDR1 KGHSH, CDR2 LQKENI. The CDR3 covers 16 residues. V was clipped by 6 bases and J by 3 bases; unmatched bases: 7. CDR3 sequence (DNA): TGTGCCAGCTCTCCTCGGACAGGGGGAGACACCGGGGAGCTGTTTTTT. This gives the protein CASSPRTGGDTGELFF.

This clone was detected once. The genes are TRBV21-1 and TRBJ2-7; the table's D call, TRBD2, has no DNA check behind it. TRBV21-1 counts as a pseudogene. The CDR3 sequence is 15 residues long. The CDR3 nucleotides read TGTGCCACCCAAATGTGGGGGGAGGGCCTCTACGAGCAGTACTTC. It encodes CATQMWGEGLYEQYF.

This chain connects TRBV7-6 to TRBJ2-1, with D maybe TRBD2 (6 bases). The CDR3 is made up of 12 amino acids. V was pared by 4 bases and J by 12 bases, with 13 bases between. Germline lookup yields CDR1 SGHVS and CDR2 FNYEAQ. DNA for the CDR3: TGTGCCAGCAGCTCAATAGCGGAGGGGCAGTTCTTC. This gives the protein CASSSIAEGQFF.

This sequence joins TRBV11-2 and TRBJ2-7; tentatively, D is TRBD1 (6 bases). V was clipped by 0 bases and J by 3 bases, with 9 bases between them. This CDR3 has 14 amino acids. CDR1 is SGHAT, CDR2 FQNNGV, per germline. The CDR3: CASSLEGGDYEQYF. CDR3 sequence (DNA): TGTGCCAGCAGCTTAGAAGGGGGTGACTACGAGCAGTACTTC.

The chain has TRBV5-8 and TRBJ2-7, with D maybe TRBD1 (6 bases). The germline V gene encodes CDR1 SGHTS and CDR2 YDEGEE. CDR3 length: 18 residues. V lost 4 bases, J lost 2 bases, and 25 bases lay in between. The CDR3 sequence: CASSVRAGTPTGPYEQYF. The CDR3 coding sequence is TGTGCCAGCAGCGTGAGGGCCGGGACACCAACTGGGCCCTACGAGCAGTACTTC.

V is TRBV4-1 and J is TRBJ1-1; D possibly corresponds to TRBD1 (6 bases). Germline CDR1 is MGHRA and CDR2 is YSYEKL. Trimming removed 0 bases from V and 0 bases from J, with 11 bases in between. The CDR3 sequence is 16 residues long. In nucleotides, the CDR3 is TGCGCCAGCAGCCAAGAAGCGGGGGGCCTGAACACTGAAGCTTTCTTT. The encoded protein is CASSQEAGGLNTEAFF.